This passage covers 21 T cell receptor beta chains from one sample sequenced in a study of blood T cell repertoires in COVID-19. Some clones are missing from TCRdb's copy, which holds only in-frame ones; the method was immunoSEQ multiplex PCR. This sample has about 280,000 clones, with about 85% found just once. Material: PBMCs or T cells enriched from blood (not recorded which). The receptors derive from a woman in her 50s who had recovered from COVID-19.

V gene TRBV30 combines with J gene TRBJ1-1, with 7 nucleotides matching TRBD1. Germline CDR1 and CDR2: GTSNPN and SVGIG (reference sequence). Trimming at V came to 3 bases and at J to 4 bases, leaving 11 bases not matched to a gene. CDR3 length equals 15 residues. Here the CDR3 DNA reads TGTGCCTGGAGGGCGGATAGCCAGGGGGGCACTGAAGCTTTCTTT. Protein product: CAWRADSQGGTEAFF.

The V gene is TRBV7-9, the J gene TRBJ1-5; a weak D match, TRBD1 (5 bases). The ends were cut back, 5 bases at V and 2 bases at J, with 10 bases in the middle. Germline lookup yields CDR1 SEHNR and CDR2 FQNEAQ (reference sequence). The CDR3 covers 14 residues. The CDR3 sequence: CASSREQGNQPQHF. CDR3 nucleotides: TGTGCCAGCAGCCGAGAACAGGGCAATCAGCCCCAGCATTTT.

This chain's CDR3 is CASSVAGGNSPLHF. The CDR3 DNA sequence: TGTGCCAGCAGCGTGGCGGGTGGTAATTCACCCCTCCACTTT. This chain joins TRBV9 and TRBJ1-6; D unresolved. This CDR3 has 14 residues. Germline-derived CDR1 and CDR2 are SGDLS and YYNGEE. V was shortened by 2 bases and J by 6 bases, with 9 bases between the two germline ends.

The chain couples TRBV30 to TRBJ1-1, with 9 bases fitting TRBD1. CDR1 and CDR2 (germline): GTSNPN, SVGIG (reference sequence). The CDR3 length is 14 residues. Germline trimming cut 2 bases from V and 5 bases from J; bases unmatched to any gene: 6. CDR3 residues: CAWSRDRVRTEAFF. CDR3 bases: TGTGCCTGGAGTCGGGACAGGGTGAGAACTGAAGCTTTCTTT.

The chain couples TRBV5-8 to TRBJ2-1, with 9 bases aligning to TRBD1. The CDR3 has 14 amino acids. V lost 3 bases and J lost 7; bases outside the gene matches: 5. Germline V gene data show CDR1 as SGHTS and CDR2 as YDEGEE. Written as DNA, the CDR3 is TGTGCCAGCAGCTCCTGGACAGGGGAGAATGAGCAGTTCTTC. This translates into CASSSWTGENEQFF.

J is TRBJ2-3 and V is TRBV12-2; TRBD2, the table's D call, lacks a check against the DNA. TRBV12-2 is a recognized pseudogene. The CDR3 sequence is 19 residues long. The CDR3 reads CASRPSRTREIFGVDTQYF. DNA for the CDR3: TGTGCAAGTCGCCCCTCTAGGACACGGGAGATTTTTGGCGTGGATACGCAGTATTTT.

This chain connects TRBV7-2 to TRBJ2-1; TRBD2 matches at 15 bases. The length of the CDR3 is 18 residues. The V segment lost 4 bases and the J segment 4 bases; nucleotides outside the gene matches: 8. Germline loops: CDR1 SGHTA, CDR2 FQGNSA. The CDR3 DNA sequence: TGTGCCAGCAGCTCGAGGACTAGCGGGAGGGTCTCGTACAATGAGCAGTTCTTC. It yields the protein CASSSRTSGRVSYNEQFF.

This chain links TRBV3-1 (or the pseudogene TRBV3-2) with TRBJ2-7, with 7 bases fitting TRBD1. V trimming: 1 base; J trimming: 3 bases; junction bases outside the gene matches: 12. This CDR3 region has 17 residues. Germline assignment: CDR1 LGHDT and CDR2 YNNKEL (reference sequence). Here the CDR3 DNA reads TGTGCCAGCAGCCAAGTGCGGGCCGGGACAGTCATCTACGAGCAGTACTTC. Translated: CASSQVRAGTVIYEQYF.

CDR3 nucleotides: TGTGCCAGTAGTTCTGCCCCCGGGACAGGGGGATATGGCTACACCTTC. Encoded protein: CASSSAPGTGGYGYTF. The rearrangement links TRBV19 to TRBJ1-2, with 11 bases identical to TRBD1. With V trimmed by 5 bases and J by 5 bases, 10 bases remained unmatched. The CDR3 extends over 16 amino acids. Germline V gene data show CDR1 as LNHDA and CDR2 as SQIVND (reference sequence).

V and J are TRBV10-1 and TRBJ2-7, with 12 bases aligning to TRBD1. J gave up 6 bases and V 8 bases, and 5 bases lay outside the gene matches. This CDR3 has 13 residues. Looked up from germline, CDR1 is WNHNN and CDR2 is SYGVQD (reference sequence). The CDR3 DNA reads TGCGCCAGCGGGACAGGGGGCTTGAGCGAGCAGTACTTC. Its protein is CASGTGGLSEQYF.

V usage is TRBV25-1 and J usage is TRBJ2-7; D is unclear. The CDR3 has 13 residues. Trimming stripped 6 bases from V and 6 bases from J, with 15 bases between. The germline gives CDR1 MGHDK, CDR2 SYGVNS. Here the CDR3 reads CASSLAVYGEQYF. In nucleotides, the CDR3 is TGTGCCAGCAGCTTAGCCGTTTACGGCGAGCAGTACTTC.

The rearrangement links TRBV5-4 to TRBJ2-5; 10 bases match TRBD1. Unmatched junction bases numbered 4, after V lost 4 bases and J lost 1 base. This CDR3 has 15 residues. Looked up from germline, CDR1 is SGHNT and CDR2 is YYREEE (reference sequence). CDR3 coding DNA: TGTGCCAGCAGCCCGAGGACAGGGGGCCAAGAGACCCAGTACTTC. It translates to CASSPRTGGQETQYF.

The chain joins TRBV7-3 to TRBJ1-4, with 9 bases that match TRBD1. The junction had 2 bases not matched to a gene; V was cut back by 3 bases and J by 3 bases. Germline V gene sequence: CDR1 SGHTA, CDR2 FQGTGA. CDR3 size: 15 residues. CDR3 in amino acids: CASSFDRGSNEKLFF. CDR3 nucleotides: TGTGCCAGCAGCTTCGACAGGGGGTCTAATGAAAAACTGTTTTTT.

This chain joins TRBV19 and TRBJ1-4, with D maybe TRBD1 (6 bases). The germline CDR1 and CDR2 sequences are LNHDA and SQIVND (reference sequence). The CDR3 runs 14 residues. Trimming cost V 6 bases and J 5 bases, with 13 bases left between them. The CDR3 protein is CASSRTGQNEKLFF. For the CDR3, the DNA is TGTGCCAGTAGCCGAACAGGGCAAAATGAAAAACTGTTTTTT. Combining the CDR3 with reference TRBV19 and TRBJ1-4 gives the whole variable domain DGGITQSPKYLFRKEGQNVTLSCEQNLNHDAMYWYRQDPGQGLRLIYYSQIVNDFQKGDIAEGYSVSREKKESFPLTVTSAQKNPTAFYLCASSRTGQNEKLFFGSGTQLSVL.

The chain has TRBV9 and TRBJ2-2; possible D gene TRBD2, 5 bases. V lost 3 bases and J 3 bases, leaving 6 bases between the germline ends. Germline V gene lookup returns CDR1 SGDLS and CDR2 YYNGEE. The CDR3 length is 13 residues. This chain's CDR3 is CASSERDTGELFF. CDR3 bases: TGTGCCAGCAGCGAGAGGGACACCGGGGAGCTGTTTTTT. Drawing the rest from reference TRBV9 and TRBJ2-2, the complete variable domain is DSGVTQTPKHLITATGQRVTLRCSPRSGDLSVYWYQQSLDQGLQFLIQYYNGEERAKGNILERFSAQQFPDLHSELNLSSLELGDSALYFCASSERDTGELFFGEGSRLTVL.

J is TRBJ2-1 and V is TRBV14, with D possibly TRBD1 on 5 matching bases. The CDR3 covers 16 residues. Trimming stripped 5 bases from V and 0 bases from J, with 14 bases between. CDR1 is SGHDN, CDR2 FVKESK, per germline. The CDR3 here is CASSLTTDSSYNEQFF. Here the CDR3 DNA reads TGTGCCAGCAGCTTAACGACTGACAGCTCCTACAATGAGCAGTTCTTC.

This chain joins TRBV5-4 and TRBJ1-4; 7 positions agree with TRBD1. With 4 bases clipped from V and 5 bases from J, the junction kept 2 bases outside the gene matches. The CDR3 has 13 residues. CDR1 is SGHNT, CDR2 YYREEE, per germline (reference sequence). The CDR3 region has the DNA TGTGCCAGCAGCCTGACAGGGAATGAAAAACTGTTTTTT. Protein: CASSLTGNEKLFF.

This clone was seen just once. The V call is TRBV10-1, the J call TRBJ2-1; 9 bases align to TRBD2. The germline CDR1 and CDR2 sequences are WNHNN and SYGVQD (reference sequence). This CDR3 has 15 amino acids. Trimming removed 3 bases from V and 9 bases from J; junction bases left unmatched: 9. CDR3 DNA sequence: TGCGCCAGCAGTGAAGCCGGGACTAGCCTGGCTGAGCAGTTCTTC. Translating it yields CASSEAGTSLAEQFF.

V and J are TRBV28 and TRBJ2-3, with D uncertain. The CDR3 covers 16 residues. The germline V gene has CDR1 MDHEN and CDR2 SYDVKM. The V gene lost 2 bases and the J gene lost 0 bases, with 12 bases spanning the gap. CDR3 amino acids: CASSLAPVSSTDTQYF. CDR3 coding DNA: TGTGCCAGCAGTTTAGCCCCAGTCTCTAGCACAGATACGCAGTATTTT.

About this clone: This specimen includes other DNA sequences encoding the same CDR3. V is TRBV28 and J is TRBJ1-1, with 7 bases that match TRBD1. Germline trimming cut 5 bases from V and 0 bases from J; bases unmatched to any gene: 3. Germline loops: CDR1 MDHEN, CDR2 SYDVKM. CDR3 size: 14 residues. The CDR3 is CASSPDRVNTEAFF. In DNA form, the CDR3 reads TGTGCCAGCAGTCCAGACAGGGTGAACACTGAAGCTTTCTTT.

The gene calls are TRBV2 and TRBJ1-2; 7 bases map to TRBD1. The V and J ends lost 3 bases and 8 bases, in that order; junction bases with no gene match: 6. CDR3 length equals 13 residues. Looked up from germline, CDR1 is SNHLY and CDR2 is FYNNEI. The CDR3 loop reads CASSEDRSGGYTF. DNA for the CDR3: TGTGCCAGCAGTGAGGACAGGTCGGGCGGCTACACCTTC.